This T cell receptor (beta chain) derives from a study of blood T cell repertoires in COVID-19. Study-wide background: Sources were T cells, B-cell-depleted T cells, or PBMCs; the material itself was cDNA or gDNA.

V shed 4 bases, J shed 4 bases, and the junction held 5 bases outside the gene matches. CDR1 is SGHTA and CDR2 is FQGNSA in the germline V gene. The CDR3 is 16 residues long. Libraries were prepared by immunoSEQ multiplex PCR; TCRdb keeps only in-frame clonotypes and omits some of them. This sample yields some 70,000 clones, of which about 87% are seen a single time; just over 8% belongs to the top ten. This TCR derives from a middle-aged man with active COVID-19. The sample was peripheral blood. The chain employs TRBV7-2 and TRBJ2-3; the match to TRBD2 covers 13 bases. In DNA, the CDR3 is TGTGCCAGCAGCTCCCGACTAGCGGGAGGCCCAGATACGCAGTATTTT. Protein: CASSSRLAGGPDTQYF.